A selection of T cell receptor beta chains follows, all from one sample in a study of cytomegalovirus exposure and HLA in healthy donors. The assay was immunoSEQ multiplex PCR, and TCRdb's table has in-frame clones only and misses some. The table lists some 130,000 clones, about 70% of them singletons. Input material: PBMCs. The source of these receptors is a woman between 40 and 50 years old in good health and CMV-seronegative. CDR3s include the opening cysteine and the closing phenylalanine or tryptophan. Fields, in order: V gene, clone size, J gene, D gene, CDR3 length, CDR3 protein, CDR3 DNA. The D gene is left open where the match is weak. The listing skips clone size in some rows; elsewhere it reads once, few, many or a size class.

v_gene: TRBV6-1; abundance: few; j_gene: TRBJ1-6; d_gene: .; len: 15; CDR3aa: CASTGNSGGNSPLHF; CDR3nt: TGTGCCAGCACAGGTAACAGCGGGGGAAATTCACCCCTCCACTTT
v_gene: TRBV5-1; abundance: .; j_gene: TRBJ1-1; d_gene: .; len: 16; CDR3aa: CASSLRAGQPNTEAFF; CDR3nt: TGCGCCAGCAGCTTAAGGGCTGGACAGCCAAACACTGAAGCTTTCTTT
v_gene: TRBV4-3; abundance: .; j_gene: TRBJ1-1; d_gene: TRBD1; len: 15; CDR3aa: CASSHLTGLGAEAFF; CDR3nt: TGCGCCAGCAGCCATTTGACAGGGCTAGGCGCTGAAGCTTTCTTT
v_gene: TRBV30; abundance: .; j_gene: TRBJ2-4; d_gene: .; len: 15; CDR3aa: CAWSVGGTAGNIQYF; CDR3nt: TGTGCCTGGAGTGTAGGAGGGACCGCGGGGAACATTCAGTACTTC
v_gene: TRBV7-3; abundance: .; j_gene: TRBJ2-5; d_gene: TRBD2; len: 15; CDR3aa: CASSLGTSGQETQYF; CDR3nt: TGTGCCAGCAGCTTGGGCACTAGCGGCCAAGAGACCCAGTACTTC
v_gene: TRBV30; abundance: few; j_gene: TRBJ2-1; d_gene: .; len: 11; CDR3aa: CAWSRGSEQFF; CDR3nt: TGTGCCTGGAGTAGAGGGTCGGAGCAGTTCTTC
v_gene: TRBV27; abundance: .; j_gene: TRBJ2-7; d_gene: .; len: 14; CDR3aa: CASSLVDSLGEQYF; CDR3nt: TGTGCCAGCAGTTTAGTGGACTCCCTGGGGGAGCAGTACTTC
v_gene: TRBV5-4; abundance: few; j_gene: TRBJ2-5; d_gene: .; len: 13; CDR3aa: CASSFGSPGTQYF; CDR3nt: TGTGCCAGCAGCTTTGGTAGTCCAGGCACCCAGTACTTC
v_gene: TRBV11-2; abundance: .; j_gene: TRBJ1-1; d_gene: TRBD1; len: 13; CDR3aa: CASSSQDRDYAIF; CDR3nt: TGTGCCAGCAGCTCACAGGACAGGGATTACGCCATCTTT
v_gene: TRBV10-3; abundance: .; j_gene: TRBJ2-3; d_gene: TRBD1; len: 16; CDR3aa: CAISDPGQGATDTQYF; CDR3nt: TGTGCCATCAGTGACCCGGGACAGGGGGCCACAGATACGCAGTATTTT
v_gene: TRBV11-2; abundance: .; j_gene: TRBJ1-2; d_gene: .; len: 12; CDR3aa: CASSLGVEGYTF; CDR3nt: TGTGCCAGCAGCTTAGGAGTGGAGGGCTACACCTTC
v_gene: TRBV5-1; abundance: .; j_gene: TRBJ1-1; d_gene: TRBD1; len: 14; CDR3aa: CASRQGTVNTEAFF; CDR3nt: TGCGCCAGCCGACAGGGCACCGTGAACACTGAAGCTTTCTTT
v_gene: TRBV6-1; abundance: few; j_gene: TRBJ2-7; d_gene: .; len: 13; CDR3aa: CASSEGGYYEQYF; CDR3nt: TGTGCCAGCAGTGAGGGGGGTTACTACGAGCAGTACTTC
v_gene: TRBV27; abundance: .; j_gene: TRBJ2-2; d_gene: .; len: 14; CDR3aa: CASASGVRAGELFF; CDR3nt: TGTGCCTCGGCCTCAGGAGTGCGGGCCGGGGAGCTGTTTTTT
v_gene: TRBV9; abundance: .; j_gene: TRBJ1-5; d_gene: TRBD1; len: 15; CDR3aa: CASSVEGDRRQPQHF; CDR3nt: TGTGCCAGCAGCGTAGAGGGGGACAGAAGACAGCCCCAGCATTTT
v_gene: TRBV6-1; abundance: .; j_gene: TRBJ1-4; d_gene: TRBD1; len: 15; CDR3aa: CASSENRGRDEKLFF; CDR3nt: TGTGCCAGCAGTGAAAACAGGGGGCGCGATGAAAAACTGTTTTTT
v_gene: TRBV5-1; abundance: .; j_gene: TRBJ2-7; d_gene: .; len: 15; CDR3aa: CASHWGGAKVDEQYF; CDR3nt: TGCGCCAGCCATTGGGGTGGGGCGAAGGTCGACGAGCAGTACTTC
v_gene: TRBV5-1; abundance: .; j_gene: TRBJ2-2; d_gene: .; len: 17; CDR3aa: CASSFLETDRGTGELFF; CDR3nt: TGCGCCAGCAGCTTTCTGGAGACCGACCGAGGCACCGGGGAGCTGTTTTTT
v_gene: TRBV29-1; abundance: .; j_gene: TRBJ1-2; d_gene: .; len: 12; CDR3aa: CSVDRIGDGYTF; CDR3nt: TGCAGCGTCGACAGGATCGGGGACGGCTACACCTTC
v_gene: TRBV6-6; abundance: .; j_gene: TRBJ1-6; d_gene: .; len: 14; CDR3aa: CASGGTEDNSPLHF; CDR3nt: TGTGCCAGCGGCGGGACGGAAGATAATTCACCCCTCCACTTT
v_gene: TRBV27; abundance: .; j_gene: TRBJ1-1; d_gene: .; len: 13; CDR3aa: CASSLRGRTEAFF; CDR3nt: TGTGCCAGCAGTTTACGGGGGAGAACTGAAGCTTTCTTT
v_gene: TRBV5-1; abundance: few; j_gene: TRBJ2-7; d_gene: TRBD1; len: 13; CDR3aa: CASSLTGVYEQYF; CDR3nt: TGCGCCAGCAGCTTGACAGGGGTCTACGAGCAGTACTTC
v_gene: TRBV6-5; abundance: once; j_gene: TRBJ2-3; d_gene: .; len: 13; CDR3aa: CASSYDSSDTQYF; CDR3nt: TGTGCCAGCAGTTACGACTCATCAGATACGCAGTATTTT
v_gene: TRBV6-5; abundance: .; j_gene: TRBJ1-1; d_gene: .; len: 13; CDR3aa: CASSYSAGRMAFF; CDR3nt: TGTGCCAGCAGTTACTCGGCAGGTAGGATGGCTTTCTTT
v_gene: TRBV19; abundance: .; j_gene: TRBJ1-5; d_gene: .; len: 15; CDR3aa: CASSIATRGGQPQHF; CDR3nt: TGTGCCAGTAGTATAGCGACCAGGGGCGGTCAGCCCCAGCATTTT
v_gene: TRBV6-5; abundance: .; j_gene: TRBJ1-2; d_gene: .; len: 13; CDR3aa: CASSQQGSYGCTF; CDR3nt: TGTGCCAGCAGCCAACAGGGAAGCTATGGCTGCACCTTC
v_gene: TRBV7-9; abundance: .; j_gene: TRBJ1-6; d_gene: .; len: 16; CDR3aa: CASSLSPGLYNSPLHF; CDR3nt: TGTGCCAGCAGCTTAAGTCCAGGTCTTTATAATTCACCCCTCCACTTT
v_gene: TRBV10-2; abundance: .; j_gene: TRBJ1-1; d_gene: .; len: 10; CDR3aa: CACGNTEAFF; CDR3nt: TGCGCCTGCGGGAACACTGAAGCTTTCTTT
v_gene: TRBV19; abundance: .; j_gene: TRBJ1-1; d_gene: TRBD1; len: 17; CDR3aa: CASSIVAWDSGVAEAFF; CDR3nt: TGTGCCAGTAGTATAGTTGCTTGGGACAGTGGGGTCGCTGAAGCTTTCTTT
v_gene: TRBV7-7; abundance: .; j_gene: TRBJ1-1; d_gene: .; len: 13; CDR3aa: CASSLTGNTEAFF; CDR3nt: TGTGCCAGCAGCTTAACGGGGAACACTGAAGCTTTCTTT
v_gene: TRBV7-9; abundance: .; j_gene: TRBJ2-7; d_gene: TRBD2; len: 15; CDR3aa: CASSLKGGGTYEQYF; CDR3nt: TGTGCCAGCAGCTTAAAAGGCGGGGGAACCTACGAGCAGTACTTC
v_gene: TRBV7-9; abundance: .; j_gene: TRBJ2-7; d_gene: TRBD1; len: 12; CDR3aa: CASSGQGYEQYF; CDR3nt: TGTGCCAGCAGCGGACAGGGGTACGAGCAGTACTTC
v_gene: TRBV6-5; abundance: .; j_gene: TRBJ1-1; d_gene: .; len: 12; CDR3aa: CASSLGRGEAFF; CDR3nt: TGTGCCAGCAGTCTCGGACGGGGGGAAGCTTTCTTT
v_gene: TRBV9; abundance: few; j_gene: TRBJ1-4; d_gene: .; len: 15; CDR3aa: CASSVAPGSNEKLFF; CDR3nt: TGTGCCAGCAGCGTAGCCCCAGGGTCTAATGAAAAACTGTTTTTT
v_gene: TRBV11-3; abundance: .; j_gene: TRBJ1-4; d_gene: .; len: 12; CDR3aa: CASSLDGEKLFF; CDR3nt: TGTGCCAGCAGCTTAGACGGTGAAAAACTGTTTTTT
v_gene: TRBV30; abundance: .; j_gene: TRBJ2-3; d_gene: .; len: 11; CDR3aa: CAWGAGLRTYF; CDR3nt: TGTGCCTGGGGGGCGGGACTTCGTACATATTTT
v_gene: TRBV30; abundance: .; j_gene: TRBJ1-1; d_gene: .; len: 13; CDR3aa: CAWSNEVNTEAFF; CDR3nt: TGTGCCTGGAGTAATGAGGTGAACACTGAAGCTTTCTTT
v_gene: TRBV5-6; abundance: .; j_gene: TRBJ2-1; d_gene: TRBD2; len: 16; CDR3aa: CASSLAFAGVHNEQFF; CDR3nt: TGTGCCAGCAGCTTGGCTTTTGCGGGGGTCCACAATGAGCAGTTCTTC
v_gene: TRBV4-2; abundance: .; j_gene: TRBJ2-2; d_gene: TRBD2; len: 16; CDR3aa: CASAIGLAGNTGELFF; CDR3nt: TGTGCCAGCGCGATAGGACTAGCGGGAAACACCGGGGAGCTGTTTTTT